This T cell receptor (beta chain) stems from a study of T-cell memory formation after mild COVID-19. Findings and caveats of the study: Clones shrinking between day 15 and 85 showed a balanced CD4/CD8 split, and those that grew later tilted toward CD4+.

It was 5'RACE with constant-segment primers that produced the TCR alpha and TCR beta cDNA libraries, which carried sample barcodes and UMIs. Via MiXCR, TCRdb re-called the 5' RACE reads, giving one row per CDR3 protein. The repertoire consists of fewer than 400,000 distinct CDR3 sequences, with approximately 15% occurring once and the leading ten covering about 22%. With respect to this clonotype: Its antigen is still unknown.

The junction had 13 bases not matched to a gene; V was cut back by 5 bases and J by 7 bases. The CDR3 has 15 amino acids. Germline CDR1 reads SGHTA; CDR2 reads FQGNSA. The genes are TRBV7-2 and TRBJ2-5; 7 bases agree with TRBD2. Material for sequencing was PBMCs or a T cell subset sorted from them (not recorded which). The sequence was collected from a man aged 18 to 30 who had mild COVID-19 (a few samples of this study predate the infection). Cell type and time point are not known. The CDR3 loop reads CASSPQDGRAGTQYF. The CDR3 coding sequence is TGTGCCAGCAGCCCTCAAGATGGGAGGGCGGGGACCCAGTACTTC.